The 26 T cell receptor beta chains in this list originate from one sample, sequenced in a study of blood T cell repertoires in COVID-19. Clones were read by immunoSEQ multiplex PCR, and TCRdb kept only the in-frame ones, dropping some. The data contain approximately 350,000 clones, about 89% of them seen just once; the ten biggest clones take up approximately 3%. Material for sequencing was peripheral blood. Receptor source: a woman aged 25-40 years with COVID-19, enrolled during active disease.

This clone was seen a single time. The CDR3 DNA reads TGTGCCAGCAGTCCGGACAGGGCGAACACTGAAGCTTTCTTT. Protein: CASSPDRANTEAFF. V and J are TRBV6-5 and TRBJ1-1, with 8 nucleotides matching TRBD1. There are 14 residues in the CDR3. The junction had 3 bases not matched to a gene; V was cut back by 5 bases and J by 1 base. Germline V gene data show CDR1 as MNHEY and CDR2 as SVGAGI.

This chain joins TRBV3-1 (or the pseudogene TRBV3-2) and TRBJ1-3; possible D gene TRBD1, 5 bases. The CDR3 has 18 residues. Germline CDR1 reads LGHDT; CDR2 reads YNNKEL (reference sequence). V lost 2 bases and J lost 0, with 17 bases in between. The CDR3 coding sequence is TGTGCCAGCAGCCAAAATTGGGGTGGGGCCGACTCTGGAAACACCATATATTTT. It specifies CASSQNWGGADSGNTIYF.

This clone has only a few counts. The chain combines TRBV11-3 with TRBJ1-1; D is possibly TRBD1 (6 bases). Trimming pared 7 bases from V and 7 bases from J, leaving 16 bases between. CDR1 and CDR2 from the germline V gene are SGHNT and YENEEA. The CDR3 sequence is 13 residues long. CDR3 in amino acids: CASTSIEQGEAFF. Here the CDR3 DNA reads TGTGCCAGCACCTCGATAGAACAGGGTGAAGCTTTCTTT.

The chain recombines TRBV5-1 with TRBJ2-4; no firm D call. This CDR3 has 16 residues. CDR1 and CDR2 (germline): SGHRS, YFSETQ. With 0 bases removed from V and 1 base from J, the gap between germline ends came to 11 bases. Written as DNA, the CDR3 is TGCGCCAGCAGCTTGGCCGGTCACCATGCCAAAAACATTCAGTACTTC. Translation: CASSLAGHHAKNIQYF.

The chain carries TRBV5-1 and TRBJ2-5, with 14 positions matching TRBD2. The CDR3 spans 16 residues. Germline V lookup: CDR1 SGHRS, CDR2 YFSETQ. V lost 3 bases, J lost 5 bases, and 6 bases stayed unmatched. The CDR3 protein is CASSYGTSGGEETQYF. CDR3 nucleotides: TGCGCCAGCAGCTACGGGACTAGCGGGGGAGAGGAGACCCAGTACTTC.

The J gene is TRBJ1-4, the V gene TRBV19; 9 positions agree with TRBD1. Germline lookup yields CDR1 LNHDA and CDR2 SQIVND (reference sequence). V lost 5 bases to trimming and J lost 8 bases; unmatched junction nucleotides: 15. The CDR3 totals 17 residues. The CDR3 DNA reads TGTGCCAGTAGTTCTCAACAGGGGGCGCTGTCCCGCGAAAAACTGTTTTTT. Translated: CASSSQQGALSREKLFF. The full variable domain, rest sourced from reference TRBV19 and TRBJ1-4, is DGGITQSPKYLFRKEGQNVTLSCEQNLNHDAMYWYRQDPGQGLRLIYYSQIVNDFQKGDIAEGYSVSREKKESFPLTVTSAQKNPTAFYLCASSSQQGALSREKLFFGSGTQLSVL.

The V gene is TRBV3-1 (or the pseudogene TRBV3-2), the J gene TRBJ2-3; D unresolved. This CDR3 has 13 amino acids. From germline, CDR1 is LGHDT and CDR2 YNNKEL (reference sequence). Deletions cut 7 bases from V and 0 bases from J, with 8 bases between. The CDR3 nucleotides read TGTGCCAGCAAACACAGTAGCACAGATACGCAGTATTTT. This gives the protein CASKHSSTDTQYF.

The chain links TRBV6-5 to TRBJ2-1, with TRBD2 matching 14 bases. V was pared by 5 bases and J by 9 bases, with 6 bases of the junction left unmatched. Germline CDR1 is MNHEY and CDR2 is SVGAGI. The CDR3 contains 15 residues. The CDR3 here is CASSQTSGGAIEQFF. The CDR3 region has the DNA TGTGCCAGCAGTCAGACTAGCGGGGGGGCTATTGAGCAGTTCTTC.

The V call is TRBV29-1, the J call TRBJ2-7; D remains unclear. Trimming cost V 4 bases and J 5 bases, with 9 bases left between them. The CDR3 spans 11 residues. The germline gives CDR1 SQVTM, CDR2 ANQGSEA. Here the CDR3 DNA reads TGCAGCGTTGGATATGGGCACGAGCAGTACTTC. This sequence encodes CSVGYGHEQYF.

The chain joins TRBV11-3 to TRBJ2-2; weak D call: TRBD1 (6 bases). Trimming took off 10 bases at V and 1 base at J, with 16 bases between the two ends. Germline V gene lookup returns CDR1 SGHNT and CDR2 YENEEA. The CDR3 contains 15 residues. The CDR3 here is CATSRWTVNTGELFF. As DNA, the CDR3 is TGTGCCACCTCCAGGTGGACAGTGAACACCGGGGAGCTGTTTTTT.

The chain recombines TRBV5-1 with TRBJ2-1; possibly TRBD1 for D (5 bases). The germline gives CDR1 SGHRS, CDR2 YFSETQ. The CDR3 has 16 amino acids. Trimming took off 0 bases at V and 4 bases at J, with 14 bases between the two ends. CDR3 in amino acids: CASSLEQGTRYNEQFF. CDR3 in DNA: TGCGCCAGCAGCTTGGAGCAGGGAACGAGATACAATGAGCAGTTCTTC.

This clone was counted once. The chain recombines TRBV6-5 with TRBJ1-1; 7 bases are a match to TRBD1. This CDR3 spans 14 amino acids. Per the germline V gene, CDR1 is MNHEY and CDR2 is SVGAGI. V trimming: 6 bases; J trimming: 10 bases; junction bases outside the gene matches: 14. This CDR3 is CASSLDRVSLSAFF. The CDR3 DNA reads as TGTGCCAGCAGCCTCGACAGGGTTTCACTTTCAGCTTTCTTT.

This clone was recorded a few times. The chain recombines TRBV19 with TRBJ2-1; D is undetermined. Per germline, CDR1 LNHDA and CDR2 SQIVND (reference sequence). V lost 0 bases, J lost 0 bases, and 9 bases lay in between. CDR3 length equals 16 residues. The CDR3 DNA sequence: TGTGCCAGTAGTATAGATCTCGTTGTCTCCTACAATGAGCAGTTCTTC. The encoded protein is CASSIDLVVSYNEQFF.

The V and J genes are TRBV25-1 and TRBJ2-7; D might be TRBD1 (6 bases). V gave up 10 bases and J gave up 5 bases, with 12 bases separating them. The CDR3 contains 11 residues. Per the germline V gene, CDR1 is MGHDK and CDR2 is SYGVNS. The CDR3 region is CATDRPHEQYF. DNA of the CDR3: TGTGCCACAGACAGGCCCCACGAGCAGTACTTC.

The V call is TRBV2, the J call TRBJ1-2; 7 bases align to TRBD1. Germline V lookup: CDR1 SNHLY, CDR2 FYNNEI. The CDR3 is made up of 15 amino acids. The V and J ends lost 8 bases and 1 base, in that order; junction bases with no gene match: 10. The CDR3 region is CASRPIDRDNYGYTF. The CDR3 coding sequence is TGTGCCAGCCGACCGATAGACAGGGATAACTATGGCTACACCTTC.

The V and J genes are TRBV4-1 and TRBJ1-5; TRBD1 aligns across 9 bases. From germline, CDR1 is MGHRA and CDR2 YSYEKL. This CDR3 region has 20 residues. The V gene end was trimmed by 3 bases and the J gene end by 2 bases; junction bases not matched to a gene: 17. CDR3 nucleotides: TGCGCCAGCAGCCACGTGCCGGGACAGGGTATTTTTATCGGCAATCAGCCCCAGCATTTT. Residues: CASSHVPGQGIFIGNQPQHF.

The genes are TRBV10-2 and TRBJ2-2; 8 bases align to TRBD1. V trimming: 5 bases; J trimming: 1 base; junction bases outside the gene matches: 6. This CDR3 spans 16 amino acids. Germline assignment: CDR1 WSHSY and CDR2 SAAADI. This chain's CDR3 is CASSRDRGRNTGELFF. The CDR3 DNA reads TGCGCCAGCAGTCGCGACAGGGGAAGGAACACCGGGGAGCTGTTTTTT.

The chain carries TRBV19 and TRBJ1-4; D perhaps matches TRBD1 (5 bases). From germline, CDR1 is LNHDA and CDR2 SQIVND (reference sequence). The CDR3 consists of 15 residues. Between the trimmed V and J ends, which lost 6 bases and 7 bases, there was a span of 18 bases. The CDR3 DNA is TGTGCCAGTAGCCGGGGCGGGGAAACCCTTGAAAAACTGTTTTTT. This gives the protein CASSRGGETLEKLFF.

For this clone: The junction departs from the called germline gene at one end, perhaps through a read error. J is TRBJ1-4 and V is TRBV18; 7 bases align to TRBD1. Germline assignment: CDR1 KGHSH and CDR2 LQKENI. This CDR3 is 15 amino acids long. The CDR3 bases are TGTGCCAGCTTACCAACCGGGACAGAAGGGGAAAAACTGTTTTTT. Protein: CASLPTGTEGEKLFF.

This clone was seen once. The DNA for the CDR3 is TGTGCCAGCAGCTTAGTCGGAGAGGGTGAGGGTGAAGCTTTCTTT. This translates into CASSLVGEGEGEAFF. The genes are TRBV7-9 and TRBJ1-1, with D hard to call. The germline CDR1 and CDR2 sequences are SEHNR and FQNEAQ (reference sequence). The CDR3 runs 15 residues. V lost 1 base to trimming and J lost 7 bases, with 16 bases between them.

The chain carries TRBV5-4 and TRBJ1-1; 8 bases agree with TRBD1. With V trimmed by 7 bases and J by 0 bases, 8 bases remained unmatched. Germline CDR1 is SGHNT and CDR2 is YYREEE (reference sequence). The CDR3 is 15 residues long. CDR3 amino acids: CASPTGQGLNTEAFF. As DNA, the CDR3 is TGTGCCAGCCCTACCGGACAGGGCTTGAACACTGAAGCTTTCTTT. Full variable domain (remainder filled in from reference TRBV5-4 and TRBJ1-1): ETGVTQSPTHLIKTRGQQVTLRCSSQSGHNTVSWYQQALGQGPQFIFQYYREEENGRGNFPPRFSGLQFPNYSSELNVNALELDDSALYLCASPTGQGLNTEAFFGQGTRLTVV.

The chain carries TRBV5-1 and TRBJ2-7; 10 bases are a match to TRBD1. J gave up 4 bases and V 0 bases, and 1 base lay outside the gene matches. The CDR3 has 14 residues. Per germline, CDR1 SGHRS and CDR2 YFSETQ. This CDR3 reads CASSLVGQGYEQYF. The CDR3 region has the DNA TGCGCCAGCAGCTTGGTGGGACAGGGGTACGAGCAGTACTTC. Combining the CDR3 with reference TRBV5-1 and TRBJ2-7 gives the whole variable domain KAGVTQTPRYLIKTRGQQVTLSCSPISGHRSVSWYQQTPGQGLQFLFEYFSETQRNKGNFPGRFSGRQFSNSRSEMNVSTLELGDSALYLCASSLVGQGYEQYFGPGTRLTVT.

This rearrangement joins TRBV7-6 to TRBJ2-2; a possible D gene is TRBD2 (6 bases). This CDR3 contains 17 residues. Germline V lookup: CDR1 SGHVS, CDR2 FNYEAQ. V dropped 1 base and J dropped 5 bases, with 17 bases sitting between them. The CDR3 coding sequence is TGTGCCAGCAGCTTAGATCAGGGAGGAATAGGGACCGGGGAGCTGTTTTTT. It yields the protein CASSLDQGGIGTGELFF.

The CDR3 bases are TGTGCCAGCAGGTCTCGGGCGGGTAGGAGTAATTCACCCCTCCACTTT. Encoded protein: CASRSRAGRSNSPLHF. The chain has TRBV7-2 and TRBJ1-6; D gene uncertain. The CDR3 covers 16 residues. Trimming left V 6 bases short and J 6 bases short, with 18 bases between. Germline CDR1 reads SGHTA; CDR2 reads FQGNSA.

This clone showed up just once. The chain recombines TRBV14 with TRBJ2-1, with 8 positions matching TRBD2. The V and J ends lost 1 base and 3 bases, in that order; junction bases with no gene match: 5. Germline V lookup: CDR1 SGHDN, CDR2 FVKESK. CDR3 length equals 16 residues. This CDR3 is CASSQAGGGLYNEQFF. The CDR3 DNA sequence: TGTGCCAGCAGCCAAGCCGGGGGGGGGCTCTACAATGAGCAGTTCTTC.

As DNA, the CDR3 is TGCGCCAGCAGCGCGGGACAGGGATTAGATGAAAAACTGTTTTTT. The encoded protein is CASSAGQGLDEKLFF. V gene TRBV5-1 combines with J gene TRBJ1-4, with 9 bases aligning to TRBD1. J gave up 6 bases and V 4 bases, and 7 bases lay outside the gene matches. The CDR3 runs 15 residues. Germline V lookup: CDR1 SGHRS, CDR2 YFSETQ.